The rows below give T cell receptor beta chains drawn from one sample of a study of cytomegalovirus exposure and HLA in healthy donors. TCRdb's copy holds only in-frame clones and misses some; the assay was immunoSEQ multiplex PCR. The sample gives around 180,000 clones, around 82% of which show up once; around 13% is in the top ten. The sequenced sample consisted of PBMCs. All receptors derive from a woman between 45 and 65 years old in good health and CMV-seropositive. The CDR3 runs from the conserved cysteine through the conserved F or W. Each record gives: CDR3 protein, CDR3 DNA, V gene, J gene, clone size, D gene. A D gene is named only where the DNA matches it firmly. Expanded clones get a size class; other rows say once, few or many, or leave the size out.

CDR3 protein: CASSPTVTGELFF
CDR3 DNA: TGTGCCAGCTCACCAACTGTCACCGGGGAGCTGTTTTTT
V gene: TRBV18
J gene: TRBJ2-2
clone size: NA
D gene: NA

CDR3 protein: CASSSGQVNSPLHF
CDR3 DNA: TGCGCCAGCAGCTCCGGACAGGTGAATTCACCCCTCCACTTT
V gene: TRBV5-1
J gene: TRBJ1-6
clone size: NA
D gene: TRBD1

CDR3 protein: CASSLTGGRTDTQYF
CDR3 DNA: TGCGCCAGCAGCTTAACAGGGGGCAGGACAGATACGCAGTATTTT
V gene: TRBV5-1
J gene: TRBJ2-3
clone size: once
D gene: TRBD1

CDR3 protein: CASSLDSYSPLHF
CDR3 DNA: TGTGCCAGCAGCTTAGACAGTTATTCACCCCTCCACTTT
V gene: TRBV7-2
J gene: TRBJ1-6
clone size: NA
D gene: NA

CDR3 protein: CASSFAGLDYGYTF
CDR3 DNA: TGTGCCAGCAGCTTTGCAGGGCTAGACTATGGCTACACCTTC
V gene: TRBV11-1
J gene: TRBJ1-2
clone size: NA
D gene: NA

CDR3 protein: CASSSSGANEQFF
CDR3 DNA: TGTGCCAGCAGCTCTAGCGGGGCCAATGAGCAGTTCTTC
V gene: TRBV7-9
J gene: TRBJ2-1
clone size: NA
D gene: TRBD2

CDR3 protein: CASSLGTSGYQETQYF
CDR3 DNA: TGTGCCAGCAGCCTCGGGACTAGCGGTTACCAAGAGACCCAGTACTTC
V gene: TRBV7-3
J gene: TRBJ2-5
clone size: NA
D gene: TRBD2

CDR3 protein: CASSLGQGSQPQHF
CDR3 DNA: TGTGCCAGCAGTTTGGGCCAGGGGAGTCAGCCCCAGCATTTT
V gene: TRBV28
J gene: TRBJ1-5
clone size: few
D gene: NA

CDR3 protein: CASSFTEDNSPLHF
CDR3 DNA: TGTGCCAGCAGTTTTACGGAGGATAATTCACCCCTCCACTTT
V gene: TRBV2
J gene: TRBJ1-6
clone size: NA
D gene: NA

CDR3 protein: CASGLVPEGTQYF
CDR3 DNA: TGTGCTAGTGGTTTGGTCCCGGAGGGGACCCAGTACTTC
V gene: TRBV12-5
J gene: TRBJ2-5
clone size: NA
D gene: NA

CDR3 protein: CASSLRQGALEAFF
CDR3 DNA: TGCGCCAGCAGCTTGAGACAGGGGGCTCTTGAAGCTTTCTTT
V gene: TRBV5-1
J gene: TRBJ1-1
clone size: NA
D gene: TRBD1

CDR3 protein: CASSLGGTRSKEQFF
CDR3 DNA: TGTGCCAGCAGCTTGGGCGGTACTCGTAGTAAGGAGCAGTTCTTC
V gene: TRBV5-6
J gene: TRBJ2-1
clone size: few
D gene: NA

CDR3 protein: CASSAFRTGDSPLHF
CDR3 DNA: TGTGCCAGCAGCGCGTTTCGGACGGGGGATTCACCCCTCCACTTT
V gene: TRBV9
J gene: TRBJ1-6
clone size: once
D gene: NA

CDR3 protein: CASSHPAGSGEVLNEQYF
CDR3 DNA: TGTGCCAGCAGTCATCCCGCGGGTAGCGGGGAAGTTCTTAACGAGCAGTACTTC
V gene: TRBV5-4
J gene: TRBJ2-7
clone size: NA
D gene: TRBD2